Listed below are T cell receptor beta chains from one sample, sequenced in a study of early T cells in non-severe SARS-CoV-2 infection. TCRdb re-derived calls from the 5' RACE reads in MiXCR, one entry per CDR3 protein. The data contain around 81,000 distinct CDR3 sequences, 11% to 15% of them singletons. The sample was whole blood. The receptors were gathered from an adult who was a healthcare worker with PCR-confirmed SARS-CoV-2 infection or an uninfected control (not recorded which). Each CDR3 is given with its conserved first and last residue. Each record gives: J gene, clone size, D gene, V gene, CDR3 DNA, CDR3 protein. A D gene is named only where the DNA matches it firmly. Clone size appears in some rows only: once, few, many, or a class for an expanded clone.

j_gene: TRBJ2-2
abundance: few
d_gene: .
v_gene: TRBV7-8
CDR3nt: TGTGCCAGCAGCTTTAGGTCAGGGGTCACCACCGGGGAGCTGTTTTTT
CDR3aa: CASSFRSGVTTGELFF

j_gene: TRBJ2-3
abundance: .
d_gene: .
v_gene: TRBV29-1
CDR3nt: TGCAGCGTTGAGGAGGTACGGAGGGCCACAGATACGCAGTATTTT
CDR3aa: CSVEEVRRATDTQYF

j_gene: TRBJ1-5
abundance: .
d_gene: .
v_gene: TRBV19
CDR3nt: TGTGCCAGTACCCCACTAGGGGGTAGCAATCAGCCCCAGCATTTT
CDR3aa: CASTPLGGSNQPQHF

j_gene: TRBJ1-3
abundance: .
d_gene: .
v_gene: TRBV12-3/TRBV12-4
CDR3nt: TGTGCCAGCCGTCGTCCGGAAAACACCATATATTTT
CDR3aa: CASRRPENTIYF

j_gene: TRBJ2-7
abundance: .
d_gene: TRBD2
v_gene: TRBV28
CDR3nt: TGTGCCAGCAAGACTAGCGGATACGAGCAGTACTTC
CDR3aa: CASKTSGYEQYF

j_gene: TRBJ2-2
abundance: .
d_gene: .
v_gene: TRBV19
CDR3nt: TGTGCCAGTAGTGTCCCCAAGAACACCGGGGAGCTGTTTTTT
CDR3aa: CASSVPKNTGELFF

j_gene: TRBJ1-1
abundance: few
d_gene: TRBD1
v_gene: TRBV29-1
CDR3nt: TGCAGCGTGGCCGACAGGGTCGCTGAAGCTTTCTTT
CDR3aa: CSVADRVAEAFF

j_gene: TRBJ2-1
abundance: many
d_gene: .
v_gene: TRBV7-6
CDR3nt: TGTGCCAGCAGCTTCCACACTCCCTCCTACAATGAGCAGTTCTTC
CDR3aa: CASSFHTPSYNEQFF

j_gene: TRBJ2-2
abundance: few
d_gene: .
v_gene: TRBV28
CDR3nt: TGTGCCAGCAGTTTACGTGTGGACATTCGGACGGAGCTGTTTTTT
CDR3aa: CASSLRVDIRTELFF

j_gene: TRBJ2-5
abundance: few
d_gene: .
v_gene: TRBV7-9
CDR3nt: TGTGCCAGCAGCGCTCGACAGGTGCAAGAGACCCAGTACTTC
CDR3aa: CASSARQVQETQYF

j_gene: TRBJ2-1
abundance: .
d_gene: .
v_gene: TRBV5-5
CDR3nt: TGTGCCAGCAGTTCCGACGGCACAAGAAAGGATGAGCAGTTCTTC
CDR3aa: CASSSDGTRKDEQFF

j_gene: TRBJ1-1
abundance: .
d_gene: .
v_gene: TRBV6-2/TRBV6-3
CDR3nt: TGTGCCAGCAGTTCACGACAGATTTTGAACACTGAAGCTTTCTTT
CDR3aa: CASSSRQILNTEAFF

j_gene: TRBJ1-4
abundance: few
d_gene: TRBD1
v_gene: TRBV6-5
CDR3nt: TGTGCCAGCAGTTACGGACAGGGGGCTAATGAAAAACTGTTTTTT
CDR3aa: CASSYGQGANEKLFF

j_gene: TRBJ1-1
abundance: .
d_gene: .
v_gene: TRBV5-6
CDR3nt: TGTGCCAGCAGCTTGGTCCCGATTGAAGCTTTCTTT
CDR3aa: CASSLVPIEAFF

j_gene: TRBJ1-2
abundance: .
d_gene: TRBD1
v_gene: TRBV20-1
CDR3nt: TGCAGTGCTAGAGACAGGGGGCGAAGCTACACCTTC
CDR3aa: CSARDRGRSYTF

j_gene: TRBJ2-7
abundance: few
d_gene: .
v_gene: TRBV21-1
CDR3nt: TGTGCCAGCAGCAACAGGACAGGGAACCCTCCGGATGAATACGAGCAGTACTTC
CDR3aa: CASSNRTGNPPDEYEQYF

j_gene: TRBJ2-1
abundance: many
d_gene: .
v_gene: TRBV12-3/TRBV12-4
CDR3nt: TGTGCCAGCAGTTTACGGGAGCAGTTCTTC
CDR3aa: CASSLREQFF

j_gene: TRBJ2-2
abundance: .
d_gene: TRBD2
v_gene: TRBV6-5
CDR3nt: TGTGCCAGCTGTACGTGGGGGGGATACACCGGGGAGCTGTTTTTT
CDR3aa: CASCTWGGYTGELFF

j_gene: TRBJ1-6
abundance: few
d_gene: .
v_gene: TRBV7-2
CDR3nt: TGTGCCAGCAGCCCCGAGGGAGGAAATAATTCACCCCTCCACTTT
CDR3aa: CASSPEGGNNSPLHF

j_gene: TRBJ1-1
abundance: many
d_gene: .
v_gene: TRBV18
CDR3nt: TGTGCCAGCTCACCTATAGCCCCCGGGAACACTGAAGCTTTCTTT
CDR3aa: CASSPIAPGNTEAFF

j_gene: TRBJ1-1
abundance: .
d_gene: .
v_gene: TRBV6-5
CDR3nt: TGTGCCAGCAGCCCTGCGGGCCGAGGCACTGAAGCTTTCTTT
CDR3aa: CASSPAGRGTEAFF

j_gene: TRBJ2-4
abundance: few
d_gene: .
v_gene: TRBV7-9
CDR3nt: TGTGCCAGCAGCTTACCACCATCTGACTTC
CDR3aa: CASSLPPSDF

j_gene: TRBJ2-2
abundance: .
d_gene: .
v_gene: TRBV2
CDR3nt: TGTGCCAGCAAGACATTGGCGAACACCGGGGAGCTGTTTTTT
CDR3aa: CASKTLANTGELFF

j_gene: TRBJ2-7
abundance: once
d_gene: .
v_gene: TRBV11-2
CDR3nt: TGTGCCTCTATGAGCCTCCTCCACGAGCAGTACTTC
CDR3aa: CASMSLLHEQYF

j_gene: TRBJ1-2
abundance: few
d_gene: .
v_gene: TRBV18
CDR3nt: TGTGCCAGCTCACGTGGAGGTTTAAACGGCTACACCTTC
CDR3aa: CASSRGGLNGYTF

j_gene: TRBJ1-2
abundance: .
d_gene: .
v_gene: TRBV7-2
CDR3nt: TGTGCCAGCAGCTTAGCGGTCGGGCTGCATTCTAACTATGGCTACACCTTC
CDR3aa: CASSLAVGLHSNYGYTF

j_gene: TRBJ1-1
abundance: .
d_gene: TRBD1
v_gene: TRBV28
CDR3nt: TGTGCCAGCACCAAAAATGGACAGGGGGCGTCCCTCTGG
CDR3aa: CASTKNGQGASLW

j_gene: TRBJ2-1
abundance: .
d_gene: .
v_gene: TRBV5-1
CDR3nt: TGCGCCAGCAGCTCGTACAGGGCTGGGCCGACCGATGAGCAGTTCTTC
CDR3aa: CASSSYRAGPTDEQFF

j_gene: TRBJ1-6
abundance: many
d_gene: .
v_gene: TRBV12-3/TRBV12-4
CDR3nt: TGTGCCAGCAGTACCGGGACATCGAATTCACCCCTCCACTTT
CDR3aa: CASSTGTSNSPLHF

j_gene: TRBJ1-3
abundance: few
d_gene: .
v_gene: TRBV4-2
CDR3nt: TGTGCCAGCAGCCAAGGACATAGGAGCTCTGGAAACACCATATATTTT
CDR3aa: CASSQGHRSSGNTIYF

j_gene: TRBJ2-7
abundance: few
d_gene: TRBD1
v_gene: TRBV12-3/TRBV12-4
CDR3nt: TGTGCCAGCGGACGGAGTACAGGGGGTATCAACGAGCAGTACTTC
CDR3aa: CASGRSTGGINEQYF

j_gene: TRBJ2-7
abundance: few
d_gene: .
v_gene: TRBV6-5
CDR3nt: TGTGCCAGCAGTTCGGGACGGTCGGGCATCAACGAGCAGTACTTC
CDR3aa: CASSSGRSGINEQYF

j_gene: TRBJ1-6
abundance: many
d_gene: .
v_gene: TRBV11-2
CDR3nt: TGTGCCAGCAGCTCACAGGGAAATAATTCACCCCTCCACTTT
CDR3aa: CASSSQGNNSPLHF

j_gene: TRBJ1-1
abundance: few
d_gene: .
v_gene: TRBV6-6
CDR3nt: TGTGCCAGCAGTTACTCCATAGGATCGGGGGCTTGGGTAACTGAAGCTTTCTTT
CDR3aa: CASSYSIGSGAWVTEAFF

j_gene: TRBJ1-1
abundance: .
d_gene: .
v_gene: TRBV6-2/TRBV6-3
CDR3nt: TGTGCCAGCAGTACTTTCGGGCAGGGCCTAAACCGTGAAGCTTTCTTT
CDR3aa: CASSTFGQGLNREAFF

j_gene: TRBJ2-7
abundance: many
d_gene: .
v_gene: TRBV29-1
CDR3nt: TGCAGCGTTGCACGGGTTTCCAGTAGGGACGAGCAGTACTTC
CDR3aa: CSVARVSSRDEQYF

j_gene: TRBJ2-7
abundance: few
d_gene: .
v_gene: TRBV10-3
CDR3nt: TGTGCCATCAGTGAGTCGAATGGGGATTCCAAGCAGTACTTC
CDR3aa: CAISESNGDSKQYF

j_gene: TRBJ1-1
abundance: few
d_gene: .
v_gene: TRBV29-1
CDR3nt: TGCAGCGTTGCGACAGGCTGGAACACTGAAGCTTTCTTT
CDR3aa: CSVATGWNTEAFF

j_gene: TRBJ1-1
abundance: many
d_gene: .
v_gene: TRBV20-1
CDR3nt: TGCAGTGCTAGAGGGGGGTCGGGGAACACTGAAGCTTTCTTT
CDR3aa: CSARGGSGNTEAFF

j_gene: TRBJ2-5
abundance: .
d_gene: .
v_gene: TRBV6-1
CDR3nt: TGTGCCAGCAGGGGACCTTCAGAGACCCAGTACTTC
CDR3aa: CASRGPSETQYF

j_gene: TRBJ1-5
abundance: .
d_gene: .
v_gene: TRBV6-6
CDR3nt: TGTGCCAGCAGTTACAACCCCGATAATCAGCCCCAGCATTTT
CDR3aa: CASSYNPDNQPQHF

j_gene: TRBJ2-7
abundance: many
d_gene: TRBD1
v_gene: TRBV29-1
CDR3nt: TGCAGCGCCTGGACCGGGACAGGGATACACGAGCAGTACTTC
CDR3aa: CSAWTGTGIHEQYF

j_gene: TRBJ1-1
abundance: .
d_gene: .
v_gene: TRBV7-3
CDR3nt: TGTGCCAGCAGCACCGCGAGGCACACTGAAGCTTTCTTT
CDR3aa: CASSTARHTEAFF

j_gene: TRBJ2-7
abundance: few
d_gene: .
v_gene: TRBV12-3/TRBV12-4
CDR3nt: TGTGCCAGCAGTTTAAACCACCGGCTCCCCCTCGAGCAGTACTTC
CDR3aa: CASSLNHRLPLEQYF

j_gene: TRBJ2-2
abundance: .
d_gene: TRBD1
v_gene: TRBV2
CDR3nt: TGTGCCAGCGAACGGGACAGGGGTTCAACCGGGGAGCTGTTTTTT
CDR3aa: CASERDRGSTGELFF

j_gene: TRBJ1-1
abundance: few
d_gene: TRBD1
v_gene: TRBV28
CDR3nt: TGTGCCAGCAGCTTGGACAGGGGGATGAACACTGAAGCTTTCTTT
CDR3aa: CASSLDRGMNTEAFF

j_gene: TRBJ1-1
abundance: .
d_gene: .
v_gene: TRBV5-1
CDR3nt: TGCGCCAGCAGCTTTGAGGCATCCACTGAAGCTTTCTTT
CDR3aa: CASSFEASTEAFF

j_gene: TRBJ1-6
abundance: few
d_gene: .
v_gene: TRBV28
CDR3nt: TGTGCCAGCAGGGAGGACGGTAATTCACCCCTCCACTTT
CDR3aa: CASREDGNSPLHF

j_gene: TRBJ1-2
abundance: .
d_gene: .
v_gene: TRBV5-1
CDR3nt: TGCGCCAGCAGTTTCGACGGAGTGGAATATGGCTACACCTTC
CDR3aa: CASSFDGVEYGYTF

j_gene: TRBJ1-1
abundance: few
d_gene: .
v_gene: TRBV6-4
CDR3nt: TGTGCCAGCAGTCGGACGGATAACACTGAAGCTTTCTTT
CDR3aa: CASSRTDNTEAFF

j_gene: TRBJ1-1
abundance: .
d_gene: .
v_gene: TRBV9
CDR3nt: TGTGCCAGCAGCTCGAGGCCTACCGCGAACACTGAAGCTTTCTTT
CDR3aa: CASSSRPTANTEAFF

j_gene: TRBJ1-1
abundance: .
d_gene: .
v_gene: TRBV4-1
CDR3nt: TGCGCCAGCAGCCAAGTTGACAGCCAGAACACTGAAGCTTTCTTT
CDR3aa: CASSQVDSQNTEAFF